The next 6 T cell receptor beta chains were all read from a single sample in a study of regulatory T cells in long-lasting Graves disease. Relying on iRepertoire HTBI primers and Arm-PCR of CDR3 regions, the team built TCR beta libraries. TCRdb re-called the multiplex PCR reads through MiXCR, storing one row per CDR3 protein. The sample carries about 470,000 distinct CDR3 sequences, around 21% recorded once. Regarding time point: persistent/refractory GD, antithyroid drugs over 5 years with positive TRAb. Preparation of the TCR library used RNA extracted from PBMCs. The sequencing used peripheral blood mononuclear cells (PBMCs), collected when the disease was refractory, from a patient treated with antithyroid drugs. The receptors were gathered from a female donor with Graves disease.

The V gene is TRBV28, the J gene TRBJ2-3, with D maybe TRBD2 (6 bases). The CDR3 covers 16 residues. V dropped 5 bases and J dropped 4 bases, with 19 bases sitting between them. Germline V gene data show CDR1 as MDHEN and CDR2 as SYDVKM. The CDR3 region has the DNA TGTGCCAGCAGTATGCGGGACTCAATCTCTGCAGATACGCAGTATTTT. This sequence encodes CASSMRDSISADTQYF.

At least ten counts were recorded for this clonotype. The chain joins TRBV11-2 to TRBJ2-7; 7 bases match TRBD1. The CDR3 covers 15 residues. Germline values: CDR1 SGHAT, CDR2 FQNNGV. Trimming at V came to 4 bases and at J to 2 bases, leaving 8 bases not matched to a gene. The CDR3 is CASSSFDRATYEQYF. CDR3 nucleotides: TGTGCCAGCAGCTCCTTCGACAGGGCCACCTACGAGCAGTACTTC.

The chain uses TRBV6-1 and TRBJ2-6; 10 bases match TRBD1. CDR3 length: 17 residues. V lost 6 bases and J lost 3; bases outside the gene matches: 8. Germline-derived CDR1 and CDR2 are MNHNS and SASEGT. The CDR3 region is CASRSTGGSFGANVLTF. The CDR3 region has the DNA TGTGCCAGCAGATCGACAGGGGGCTCATTTGGGGCCAACGTCCTGACTTTC.

The table lists this clonotype with many counts. The chain uses TRBV7-2 and TRBJ1-2, with 10 bases that match TRBD1. Germline trimming cut 5 bases from V and 4 bases from J; bases unmatched to any gene: 7. The CDR3 extends over 15 amino acids. The germline V gene has CDR1 SGHTA and CDR2 FQGNSA. In nucleotides, the CDR3 is TGTGCCAGCAGCGTGGGGACAGGGGATGGCTATGGCTACACCTTC. Its protein product is CASSVGTGDGYGYTF. Full variable domain (outside the CDR3, taken from reference TRBV7-2 and TRBJ1-2): GAGVSQSPSNKVTEKGKDVELRCDPISGHTALYWYRQSLGQGLEFLIYFQGNSAPDKSGLPSDRFSAERTGGSVSTLTIQRTQQEDSAVYLCASSVGTGDGYGYTFGSGTRLTVV.

This clonotype was detected only a few times. V gene TRBV6-1 combines with J gene TRBJ1-5; D may be TRBD1 (5 bases). This CDR3 region has 17 residues. The germline V gene has CDR1 MNHNS and CDR2 SASEGT. Trimming removed 7 bases at V and 5 bases at J, with 24 bases between. The CDR3 sequence is CASTLSWGPERDQPQHF. Here the CDR3 DNA reads TGTGCCAGCACCCTCAGTTGGGGCCCTGAGCGGGATCAGCCCCAGCATTTT.

This clonotype turned up a few times. This chain connects TRBV19 to TRBJ1-1; D is unclear. With 4 bases removed from V and 1 base from J, the gap between germline ends came to 16 bases. CDR1 and CDR2 (germline): LNHDA, SQIVND (reference sequence). The length of the CDR3 is 16 residues. This chain's CDR3 is CASSNEGRVSNTEAFF. Written as DNA, the CDR3 is TGTGCCAGTAGTAACGAGGGTAGAGTCTCGAACACTGAAGCTTTCTTT.